This is a list of T cell receptor beta chains from one sample in a study of T cell responses to AZD1222 COVID-19 vaccine. Sequenced by immunoSEQ multiplex PCR; TCRdb stores in-frame clones only, minus some. The sample shows 140,000 to 150,000 clones, about 89% of them seen only once. The source was peripheral blood, collected on day 0 of MenACWY control vaccination. The origin of the receptors is an adult in good health. The CDR3 runs from the conserved cysteine through the conserved F or W. The D gene is left open where the match is weak. The size of a clone is reported for some rows only, either as once, few or many, or as a class for expanded clones.

-	TRBV11-3	-	TRBJ2-5	TGTGCCAGCAGCGAAAGGACAGTTGTGGGAGAGACCCAGTACTTC	CASSERTVVGETQYF
-	TRBV7-6	-	TRBJ2-5	TGTGCCAGCAGCTCCCGAGCAGAGACCCAGTACTTC	CASSSRAETQYF
-	TRBV4-2	-	TRBJ2-7	TGTGCCAGCAGCCAATTCTCGGGGGAGTACGAGCAGTACTTC	CASSQFSGEYEQYF
-	TRBV4-1	-	TRBJ1-1	TGCGCCAGCAGCCAAGAAGGAGGGAACACTGAAGCTTTCTTT	CASSQEGGNTEAFF
-	TRBV6-5	-	TRBJ1-1	TGTGCCAGCAGTTACTATGCGGGGCGAGGCGACACTGAAGCTTTCTTT	CASSYYAGRGDTEAFF
-	TRBV7-3	-	TRBJ2-2	TGTGCCAGCAGCTTAGGGACGGCCCCCGGGGAGCTGTTTTTT	CASSLGTAPGELFF
-	TRBV28	TRBD1	TRBJ2-1	TGTGCCAGCAGTCCACCGGGACAGAACAATGAGCAGTTCTTC	CASSPPGQNNEQFF
once	TRBV2	-	TRBJ1-5	TGTGCCAGCAGTGGGGGATATAGCAATCAGCCCCAGCATTTT	CASSGGYSNQPQHF
-	TRBV6-1	-	TRBJ1-2	TGTGCCAGCAGTGAAAGTCCAGGGGATGGCTACACCTTC	CASSESPGDGYTF
-	TRBV19	-	TRBJ1-6	TGTGCCAGTAGGATCGGGCAGAACTATAATTCACCCCTCCACTTT	CASRIGQNYNSPLHF
once	TRBV6-5	-	TRBJ1-6	TGTGCCAGCAGTTATGGCAGAGATAATTCACCCCTCCACTTT	CASSYGRDNSPLHF
-	TRBV24-1	-	TRBJ1-5	TGTGCCACCAGTGACCAGGACGGGTATCAGCCCCAGCATTTT	CATSDQDGYQPQHF